One and the same sample provided the 29 T cell receptor beta chains below, sequenced in a study of molecular identifiers for immune sequencing clone quantification. TCRdb ran MiXCR on the PCR reads and lists one entry per CDR3 protein. The sample yields approximately 670,000 distinct CDR3 sequences, just under 20% seen once. Material: naive CD8+ T cells from blood, with Jurkat cell RNA spiked in. The subset denotes: FACS-sorted CD8+CD4-CCR7+CD45RA+ naive T cells. The receptors stem from a human donor in good health. Some libraries in this study had Jurkat cell RNA spiked in.

This clonotype was picked up one time. A much larger clone sits a single nucleotide away, making a read error possible. This sequence joins TRBV28 and TRBJ2-5; 9 nucleotides match TRBD2. The length of the CDR3 is 16 residues. Germline V gene lookup returns CDR1 MDHEN and CDR2 SYDVKM. CDR3 DNA sequence: TGTGCCAGCAGTTTATATCCTAGCGGGGTTCAAGAGATCCAGTACTTC. Translating it yields CASSLYPSGVQEIQYF.

About this clonotype itself: A much larger clone differs by one base, so this may be a read error. The J gene is TRBJ2-7, the V gene TRBV20-1; D is unresolved. This CDR3 comprises 11 residues. Germline V CDR1 and CDR2: DFQATT, SNEGSKA (reference sequence). V shed 0 bases and J shed 3 bases, with 3 bases lying between them. The CDR3 nucleotides are TGCAGTGCTAGAGATAACTACGAGCAGTACTTC. Translation gives CSARDNYEQYF.

This chain connects TRBV12-3 or TRBV12-4 to TRBJ2-7; TRBD2 agrees at 8 bases. The CDR3 totals 17 residues. Trimming took 11 bases from V and 4 from J; bases not matched to a gene: 22. The DNA for the CDR3 is TGTGCCGGCACCAACTCGCGATGGGGACTAGTGGGGTACGAGCAGTACTTC. Its protein product is CAGTNSRWGLVGYEQYF.

This clonotype has at least ten counts. The chain employs TRBV7-9 and TRBJ2-7; D not certain. Trimming removed 5 bases from V and 0 bases from J, with 5 bases in between. The germline CDR1 and CDR2 sequences are SEHNR and FQNEAQ (reference sequence). CDR3 length equals 12 residues. This CDR3 reads CASSAASYEQYF. CDR3 nucleotides: TGTGCCAGCAGCGCCGCCTCCTACGAGCAGTACTTC.

This clonotype was picked up many times. V usage is TRBV27 and J usage is TRBJ1-1; 7 bases fit TRBD1. The CDR3 has 14 amino acids. CDR1 MNHEY and CDR2 SMNVEV come from the germline V gene (reference sequence). V shed 1 base and J 4 bases; nucleotides not matched to a gene: 3. The DNA for the CDR3 is TGTGCCAGCAGTTTATTTCAGGGGGGCACTGAAGCTTTCTTT. Its translation is CASSLFQGGTEAFF.

This clonotype appeared many times. The chain is built from TRBV9 and TRBJ2-3; either TRBD1 or TRBD2 may fit D (5 bases each). The V gene lost 6 bases and the J gene lost 2 bases, with 7 bases spanning the gap. The CDR3 covers 12 residues. The V gene's germline CDR1 is SGDLS and CDR2 YYNGEE. The CDR3 spells CASKGTTDTQYF. The CDR3 DNA reads TGTGCCAGCAAGGGGACCACAGATACGCAGTATTTT.

This clonotype was detected many times. The rearrangement uses TRBV7-8 and TRBJ1-1, with a weak D call TRBD1 (5 bases). Trimming cost V 0 bases and J 0 bases, with 20 bases left between them. The CDR3 extends over 19 amino acids. In germline, CDR1 is SGHVS, CDR2 FQNEAQ. CDR3 coding DNA: TGTGCCAGCAGCTTAGCGTATCAGGGCGGGGATGGCGTGAACACTGAAGCTTTCTTT. This codes for CASSLAYQGGDGVNTEAFF.

This clonotype was observed at least ten times. V usage is TRBV10-3 and J usage is TRBJ2-3, with 11 bases lining up with TRBD2. From germline, CDR1 is ENHRY and CDR2 SYGVKD. The J segment lost 3 bases and the V segment lost 3 bases, leaving 11 bases of the junction unmatched. The CDR3 length is 18 residues. The CDR3 coding sequence is TGTGCCATCAGTGACCCGAACTTACTAGCGGGAGTTACAGATACGCAGTATTTT. Encoded protein: CAISDPNLLAGVTDTQYF.

In its sample, this clonotype was seen a few times. This chain joins TRBV28 and TRBJ1-4; possibly TRBD1 for D (5 bases). V was clipped by 6 bases and J by 5 bases, with 19 bases between them. Germline loops: CDR1 MDHEN, CDR2 SYDVKM. This CDR3 contains 16 residues. The CDR3 loop is CASSQFNRILNEKLFF. The CDR3, as DNA: TGTGCCAGCAGCCAGTTCAACAGGATTTTGAATGAAAAACTGTTTTTT.

Ten or more counts support this clonotype. The gene calls are TRBV19 and TRBJ2-1; 11 bases fit TRBD2. The CDR3 is 15 amino acids. Looked up from germline, CDR1 is LNHDA and CDR2 is SQIVND (reference sequence). V was clipped by 3 bases and J by 7 bases; unmatched bases: 5. The CDR3: CASSISSGGFNEQFF. CDR3 DNA: TGTGCCAGTAGTATCTCTAGCGGGGGGTTTAATGAGCAGTTCTTC. The whole variable domain, filled in from reference TRBV19 and TRBJ2-1, reads DGGITQSPKYLFRKEGQNVTLSCEQNLNHDAMYWYRQDPGQGLRLIYYSQIVNDFQKGDIAEGYSVSREKKESFPLTVTSAQKNPTAFYLCASSISSGGFNEQFFGPGTRLTVL.

This clonotype has only a few counts. V and J are TRBV7-6 and TRBJ2-1; D is uncertain. The V gene's germline CDR1 is SGHVS and CDR2 FNYEAQ. V gave up 2 bases and J gave up 7 bases, with 21 bases separating them. This CDR3 is built from 17 residues. CDR3 amino acids: CASSLTPHYSEANEQFF. DNA of the CDR3: TGTGCCAGCAGCTTAACCCCTCATTACTCGGAAGCGAATGAGCAGTTCTTC.

Comment on this clonotype: A much larger clone lies a single base off, so this may be a read error. The CDR3, as DNA: TGTGCCGGCGGGTTACAGAACACCGGGGAGCTGTTTTTT. Amino acid sequence: CAGGLQNTGELFF. The chain links TRBV13 to TRBJ2-2; perhaps TRBD2 as D (5 bases). Between the trimmed V and J ends, which lost 11 bases and 1 base, there was a span of 11 bases. This CDR3 is 13 amino acids long. Germline assignment: CDR1 PRHDT and CDR2 FYEKMQ (reference sequence).

This clonotype showed up just a few times. This sequence may be a read error, since a much larger clone differs from it by one base. The V and J genes are TRBV7-9 and TRBJ1-1; the D is unclear. V lost 1 base and J 3 bases, leaving 3 bases between the germline ends. The CDR3 runs 12 residues. The germline gives CDR1 SEHNR, CDR2 FQNEAQ (reference sequence). CDR3: CASSLEHTEAFF. In DNA form, the CDR3 reads TGTGCCAGCAGCTTAGAACACACTGAAGCTTTCTTT.

A word on this clonotype: A read error is possible here, since a much larger clone lies one base away. The chain couples TRBV7-6 to TRBJ2-5; the D gene is possibly TRBD2 (6 bases). Deletions cut 0 bases from V and 5 bases from J, with 13 bases between. CDR1 SGHVS and CDR2 FNYEAQ come from the germline V gene. The CDR3 runs to 15 residues. The CDR3 region is CASSLALAAFETQYF. CDR3 in DNA: TGTGCCAGCAGCTTAGCACTAGCCGCGTTCGAGACCCAGTACTTC. The whole variable domain, filled in from reference TRBV7-6 and TRBJ2-5, reads GAGVSQSPRYKVTKRGQDVALRCDPISGHVSLYWYRQALGQGPEFLTYFNYEAQQDKSGLPNDRFSAERPEGSISTLTIQRTEQRDSAMYRCASSLALAAFETQYFGPGTRLLVL.

This clonotype appeared a single time. This may be a read error: a much more frequent sequence differs by one nucleotide. The chain carries TRBV20-1 and TRBJ2-5; D may be TRBD2 (6 bases). CDR1 DFQATT and CDR2 SNEGSKA come from the germline V gene (reference sequence). This CDR3 comprises 16 residues. Here the CDR3 reads CSARPSRLVRMETLYF. In DNA form, the CDR3 reads TGCAGTGCTAGACCTTCCCGACTAGTTCGCATGGAGACCCTGTACTTC.

This clonotype was counted ten times or more. This sequence joins TRBV2 and TRBJ1-2; 7 bases are shared with TRBD1. Looked up from germline, CDR1 is SNHLY and CDR2 is FYNNEI. Trimming took 7 bases from V and 6 from J; bases not matched to a gene: 20. The CDR3 totals 17 residues. The CDR3 protein is CASIPLRTGGLVDGYTF. CDR3 DNA sequence: TGTGCCAGCATTCCATTGAGGACAGGTGGTTTGGTTGATGGCTACACCTTC.

This clonotype was seen only a few times. A much more abundant neighbour one base away suggests this may be a read error. The chain uses TRBV28 and TRBJ1-5; D ambiguous. The CDR3 has 16 amino acids. Per germline, CDR1 MDHEN and CDR2 SYDVKM. Between the trimmed V and J ends, which lost 6 bases and 0 bases, there was a span of 15 bases. The DNA for the CDR3 is TGTGCCAGCAGCCTCGAGGGCCAGTCTAGCAATCAGCCCCAGCATTTT. Translation gives CASSLEGQSSNQPQHF.

This clonotype was counted at least ten times. The chain combines TRBV12-3 or TRBV12-4 with TRBJ2-5; a weak D match, TRBD2 (6 bases). This CDR3 region has 15 residues. V was trimmed by 3 bases and J by 4 bases, leaving 15 bases between them. CDR3 loop: CASSFLAGSVETQYF. CDR3 coding DNA: TGTGCCAGCAGTTTCCTTGCCGGGAGTGTAGAGACCCAGTACTTC.

There are a few counts of this clonotype. The J gene is TRBJ1-2, the V gene TRBV28; D possibly corresponds to TRBD1 (6 bases). Trimming took off 5 bases at V and 10 bases at J, with 20 bases between the two ends. The germline gives CDR1 MDHEN, CDR2 SYDVKM. The length of the CDR3 is 14 residues. The CDR3 reads CASSPDSGPAIYTF. CDR3 DNA: TGTGCCAGCAGTCCGGACAGCGGACCTGCAATCTACACCTTC.

In regard to this clonotype: Given a much more abundant clone one base away, this may be a read error. The chain combines TRBV7-9 with TRBJ2-7, with 7 bases identical to TRBD1. V was clipped by 4 bases and J by 0 bases; unmatched bases: 9. This CDR3 contains 16 residues. Germline V gene sequence: CDR1 SEHNR, CDR2 FQNEAQ (reference sequence). CDR3 region: CASSSPGQPFSYEQYF. For the CDR3, the DNA is TGTGCCAGCAGCTCCCCGGGACAGCCCTTCTCCTACGAGCAGTACTTC.

In its sample, this clonotype was seen many times. J is TRBJ2-3 and V is TRBV20-1, with 10 bases identical to TRBD2. J gave up 4 bases and V 0 bases, and 13 bases lay outside the gene matches. Germline V gene data show CDR1 as DFQATT and CDR2 as SNEGSKA (reference sequence). This CDR3 comprises 18 residues. CDR3 region: CSARDSSGGPVGADTQYF. The CDR3 bases are TGCAGTGCTAGAGATAGTAGCGGGGGGCCAGTAGGGGCAGATACGCAGTATTTT.

The sample holds many counts of this clonotype. CDR3 sequence reads: CASSLVPDEQFF. The CDR3 nucleotides read TGTGCCAGCAGCTTAGTACCGGATGAGCAGTTCTTC. The V gene is TRBV11-2, the J gene TRBJ2-1; D is uncertain. CDR3 size: 12 residues. The V end lost 1 base, the J end lost 8 bases, and 6 bases lay between the germline ends. CDR1 SGHAT and CDR2 FQNNGV come from the germline V gene.

This clonotype was recorded many times. J is TRBJ2-1 and V is TRBV27; D uncertain. CDR3 length: 14 residues. V was trimmed by 6 bases and J by 2 bases, leaving 11 bases between them. Germline-derived CDR1 and CDR2 are MNHEY and SMNVEV (reference sequence). The CDR3 spells CASRPIGPYNEQFF. As DNA, the CDR3 is TGTGCCAGCAGACCCATAGGACCCTACAATGAGCAGTTCTTC.

Concerning this clonotype: A much larger clone lies a single base off, so this may be a read error. The chain employs TRBV7-9 and TRBJ2-1, with D uncertain. This CDR3 has 12 residues. The germline V gene has CDR1 SEHNR and CDR2 FQNEAQ (reference sequence). The CDR3 coding sequence is TGTGCCAGCAGCCCAGTAGGGAATGAGCAGTCCTTC. Translation: CASSPVGNEQSF.

This clonotype was seen ten or more times. The chain carries TRBV28 and TRBJ2-5, with D maybe TRBD2 (6 bases). The CDR3 is made up of 13 amino acids. Trimming stripped 9 bases from V and 4 bases from J, with 15 bases between. CDR1 is MDHEN and CDR2 is SYDVKM in the germline V gene. The CDR3 nucleotides read TGTGCCAGTGGGTCCGGGACTTCAGAGACCCAGTACTTC. It translates to CASGSGTSETQYF.

Details on this clonotype: Possible read error: a much larger clone is one base away. The J gene is TRBJ2-5, the V gene TRBV7-9; 8 bases line up with TRBD1. This CDR3 has 14 amino acids. Germline loops: CDR1 SEHNR, CDR2 FQNEAQ (reference sequence). V gave up 5 bases and J gave up 5 bases; unmatched junction bases: 7. This CDR3 is CASSTPTGAETQYF. CDR3 nucleotides: TGTGCCAGCAGCACCCCGACAGGGGCGGAGACCCAGTACTTC.

This clonotype was detected many times. The chain has TRBV28 and TRBJ2-7; D gene unclear. Trimming removed 6 bases from V and 0 bases from J, with 12 bases in between. The CDR3 runs to 14 residues. Germline CDR1 MDHEN, CDR2 SYDVKM. In nucleotides, the CDR3 is TGTGCCAGCAGCCCCGACTGGTCCTCCTACGAGCAGTACTTC. It translates to CASSPDWSSYEQYF. Together with reference TRBV28 and TRBJ2-7, the CDR3 gives the full variable domain: DVKVTQSSRYLVKRTGEKVFLECVQDMDHENMFWYRQDPGLGLRLIYFSYDVKMKEKGDIPEGYSVSREKKERFSLILESASTNQTSMYLCASSPDWSSYEQYFGPGTRLTVT.

As for this clonotype: At one end, the junction sequence differs from germline, possibly due to a read error. The V call is TRBV9, the J call TRBJ2-2; 9 nucleotides line up with TRBD1. The CDR3 extends over 16 amino acids. Germline CDR1 reads SGDLS; CDR2 reads YYNGEE. CDR3 region: CASGVARQGVAGELFF. DNA of the CDR3: TGTGCCAGCGGCGTAGCTAGACAGGGGGTGGCCGGGGAGCTGTTTTTT.

Regarding this clonotype: Since a much larger clone is just one base distant, this may be a read error. This chain uses TRBV6-2 or TRBV6-3 with TRBJ2-1, with D perhaps being TRBD1 or TRBD2 (5 bases each). Trimming took off 10 bases at V and 8 bases at J, with 21 bases between the two ends. The CDR3 contains 14 residues. CDR1 is MNHEY, CDR2 SVGEGT, per germline. CDR3 bases: TGTGCCATAGCCGGGACCTCGACTTACGATGAGCAGTTCTTC. Its protein is CAIAGTSTYDEQFF.